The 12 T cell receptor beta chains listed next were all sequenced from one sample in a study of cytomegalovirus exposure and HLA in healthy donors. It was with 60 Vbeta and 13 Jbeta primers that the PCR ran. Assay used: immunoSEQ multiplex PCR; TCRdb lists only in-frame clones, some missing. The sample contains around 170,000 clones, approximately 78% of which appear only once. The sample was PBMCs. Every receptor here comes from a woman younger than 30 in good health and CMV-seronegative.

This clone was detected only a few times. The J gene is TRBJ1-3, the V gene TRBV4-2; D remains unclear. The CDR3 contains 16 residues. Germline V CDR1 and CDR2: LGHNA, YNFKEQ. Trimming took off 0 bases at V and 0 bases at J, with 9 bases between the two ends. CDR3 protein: CASSQDRQDSGNTIYF. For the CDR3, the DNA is TGTGCCAGCAGCCAAGATCGCCAGGACTCTGGAAACACCATATATTTT.

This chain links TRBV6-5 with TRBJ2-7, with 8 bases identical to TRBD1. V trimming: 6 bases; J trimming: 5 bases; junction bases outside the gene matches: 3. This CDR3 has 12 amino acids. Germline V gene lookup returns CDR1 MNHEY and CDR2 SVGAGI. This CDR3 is CASSGRGHEQYF. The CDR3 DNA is TGTGCCAGCAGCGGCAGGGGGCACGAGCAGTACTTC.

In DNA, the CDR3 is TGTGCCAGTAGTAGCTCAACTGGGGGGTCGAACTATGGCTACACCTTC. It yields the protein CASSSSTGGSNYGYTF. V gene TRBV19 combines with J gene TRBJ1-2, with a weak D call TRBD1 (5 bases). CDR1 and CDR2 (germline): LNHDA, SQIVND (reference sequence). The germline V and J ends were trimmed by 4 bases and 2 bases, with 17 bases remaining between them. CDR3 length equals 16 residues.

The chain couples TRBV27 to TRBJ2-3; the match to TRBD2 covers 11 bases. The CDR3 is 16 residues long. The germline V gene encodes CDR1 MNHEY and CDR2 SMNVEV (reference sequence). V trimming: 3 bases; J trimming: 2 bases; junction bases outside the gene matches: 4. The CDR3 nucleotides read TGTGCCAGCAGTTTTCTAGCGGGGGGATCCACAGATACGCAGTATTTT. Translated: CASSFLAGGSTDTQYF.

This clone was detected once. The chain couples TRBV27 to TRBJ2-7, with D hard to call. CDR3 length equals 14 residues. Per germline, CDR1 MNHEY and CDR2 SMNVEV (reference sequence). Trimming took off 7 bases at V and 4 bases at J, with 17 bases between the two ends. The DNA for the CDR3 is TGTGCCAGCAAGCCGTCAGCGAGAGTATACGAGCAGTACTTC. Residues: CASKPSARVYEQYF.

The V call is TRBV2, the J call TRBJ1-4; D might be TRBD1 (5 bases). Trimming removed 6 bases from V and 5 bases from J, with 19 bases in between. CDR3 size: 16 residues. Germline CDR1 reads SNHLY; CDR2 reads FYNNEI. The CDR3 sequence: CASSYKTGTVNEKLFF. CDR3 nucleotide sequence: TGTGCCAGCAGCTATAAGACCGGGACTGTGAATGAAAAACTGTTTTTT. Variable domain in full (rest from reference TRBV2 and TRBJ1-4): EPEVTQTPSHQVTQMGQEVILRCVPISNHLYFYWYRQILGQKVEFLVSFYNNEISEKSEIFDDQFSVERPDGSNFTLKIRSTKLEDSAMYFCASSYKTGTVNEKLFFGSGTQLSVL.

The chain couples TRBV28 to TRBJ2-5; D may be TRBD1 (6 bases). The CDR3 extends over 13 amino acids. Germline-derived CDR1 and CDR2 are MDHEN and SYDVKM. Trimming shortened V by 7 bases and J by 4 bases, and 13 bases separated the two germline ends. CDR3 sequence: CASNNVRGETQYF. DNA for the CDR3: TGTGCCAGCAATAACGTCAGGGGAGAGACCCAGTACTTC. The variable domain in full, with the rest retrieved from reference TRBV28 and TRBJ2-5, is DVKVTQSSRYLVKRTGEKVFLECVQDMDHENMFWYRQDPGLGLRLIYFSYDVKMKEKGDIPEGYSVSREKKERFSLILESASTNQTSMYLCASNNVRGETQYFGPGTRLLVL.

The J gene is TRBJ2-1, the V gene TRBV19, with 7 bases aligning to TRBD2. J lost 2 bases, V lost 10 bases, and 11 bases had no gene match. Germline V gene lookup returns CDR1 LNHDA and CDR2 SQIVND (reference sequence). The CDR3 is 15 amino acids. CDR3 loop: CATLSGAGPYNEQFF. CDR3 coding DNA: TGTGCCACCCTCAGCGGGGCGGGACCCTACAATGAGCAGTTCTTC.

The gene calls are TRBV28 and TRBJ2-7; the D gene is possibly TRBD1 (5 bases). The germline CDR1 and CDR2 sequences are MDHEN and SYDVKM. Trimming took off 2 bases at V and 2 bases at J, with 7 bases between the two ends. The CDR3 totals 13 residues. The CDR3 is CASSLPTAYEQYF. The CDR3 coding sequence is TGTGCCAGCAGTTTACCGACAGCCTACGAGCAGTACTTC.

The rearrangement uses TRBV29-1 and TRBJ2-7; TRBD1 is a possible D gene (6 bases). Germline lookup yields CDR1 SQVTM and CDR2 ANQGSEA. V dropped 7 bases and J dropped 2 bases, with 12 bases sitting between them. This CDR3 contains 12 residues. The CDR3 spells CSAHDRTYEQYF. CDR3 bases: TGCAGCGCCCACGACAGGACCTACGAGCAGTACTTC.

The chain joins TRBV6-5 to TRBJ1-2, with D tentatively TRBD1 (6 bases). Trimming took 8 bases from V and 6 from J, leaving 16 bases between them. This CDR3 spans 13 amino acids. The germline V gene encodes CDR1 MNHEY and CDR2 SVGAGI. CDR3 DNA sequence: TGTGCCAGCGGCAACGGGGGGGCGAATGGCTACACCTTC. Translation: CASGNGGANGYTF.

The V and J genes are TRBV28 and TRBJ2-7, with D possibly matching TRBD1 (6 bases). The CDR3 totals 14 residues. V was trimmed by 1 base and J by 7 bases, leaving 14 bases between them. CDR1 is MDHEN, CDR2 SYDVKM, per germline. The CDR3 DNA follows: TGTGCCAGCAGTTTATCAGGGGTCGTCGGGGAGCAGTACTTC. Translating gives CASSLSGVVGEQYF. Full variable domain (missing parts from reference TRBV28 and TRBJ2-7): DVKVTQSSRYLVKRTGEKVFLECVQDMDHENMFWYRQDPGLGLRLIYFSYDVKMKEKGDIPEGYSVSREKKERFSLILESASTNQTSMYLCASSLSGVVGEQYFGPGTRLTVT.